The 10 T cell receptor beta chains given below trace back to one sample, sequenced in a study of blood T cells in healthy people across ages (dated by TCRdb to 2013 to 2016). Libraries were constructed by 5' RACE. Reads for this sample came from an Illumina HiSeq 2500. The second PCR ran for about 7 to 11 cycles and used a J-beta primer mix along with a sample-barcoded 5' primer. In-frame beta chains were kept once TCRdb had trimmed the public reads at Q25 with fastp and called clones with MiXCR. A single entry per CDR3 protein holds the most common genes and DNA from its merged rows. Present in this sample are 800,000 to 1,300,000 distinct CDR3 sequences, approximately 25% of which were seen just once. Around 0.75% of the sample rests with the top ten. A further study also used this sample, focusing on T cells of mothers and their children.

The sample consisted of blood. Source of these receptors: a girl aged 2-10 years in good health.

The chain employs TRBV15 and TRBJ2-7; D gene unclear. Germline V CDR1 and CDR2: LNHNV, YYDKDF (reference sequence). The CDR3 has 14 residues. The V end lost 2 bases, the J end lost 2 bases, and 10 bases lay between the germline ends. CDR3 sequence (DNA): TGTGCCACCAGCAGAAGTGACGGCGCCTACGAGCAGTACTTC. Its protein is CATSRSDGAYEQYF. Full variable domain (rest looked up from reference TRBV15 and TRBJ2-7): DAMVIQNPRYQVTQFGKPVTLSCSQTLNHNVMYWYQQKSSQAPKLLFHYYDKDFNNEADTPDNFQSRRPNTSFCFLDIRSPGLGDTAMYLCATSRSDGAYEQYFGPGTRLTVT.

This clonotype appeared a few times. V gene TRBV29-1 combines with J gene TRBJ2-1, with a weak D call TRBD2 (5 bases). CDR3 length equals 17 residues. Trimming took off 1 base at V and 0 bases at J, with 16 bases between the two ends. Germline assignment: CDR1 SQVTM and CDR2 ANQGSEA. The CDR3 sequence: CSVEGRAGSRSYNEQFF. CDR3 coding DNA: TGCAGCGTTGAAGGGCGGGCGGGCTCTCGCTCCTACAATGAGCAGTTCTTC.

The J gene is TRBJ1-1, the V gene TRBV7-9; no clear D. V gave up 5 bases and J gave up 1 base, with 20 bases separating them. The germline V gene encodes CDR1 SEHNR and CDR2 FQNEAQ (reference sequence). The CDR3 is 17 residues long. The CDR3 region is CASSPSPYDLRNTEAFF. DNA of the CDR3: TGTGCCAGCAGCCCTAGCCCTTACGACCTAAGGAACACTGAAGCTTTCTTT. Based on the CDR3 plus reference TRBV7-9 and TRBJ1-1, the full variable domain is DTGVSQNPRHKITKRGQNVTFRCDPISEHNRLYWYRQTLGQGPEFLTYFQNEAQLEKSRLLSDRFSAERPKGSFSTLEIQRTEQGDSAMYLCASSPSPYDLRNTEAFFGQGTRLTVV.

The chain uses TRBV3-1 and TRBJ2-7, with 8 bases that match TRBD2. The CDR3 sequence is 16 residues long. Germline values: CDR1 LGHDT, CDR2 YNNKEL (reference sequence). With 1 base clipped from V and 3 bases from J, the junction kept 8 bases outside the gene matches. The CDR3 DNA is TGTGCCAGCAGCCAAGCAGCGGGAGCGAGGGGCTACGAGCAGTACTTC. This translates into CASSQAAGARGYEQYF.

In its sample, this clonotype was seen a few times. The chain recombines TRBV15 with TRBJ2-3; TRBD2 is a possible D gene (5 bases). This CDR3 region has 14 residues. Per the germline V gene, CDR1 is LNHNV and CDR2 is YYDKDF (reference sequence). Trimming shortened V by 6 bases and J by 4 bases, and 14 bases separated the two germline ends. The CDR3 bases are TGTGCCACCAGGGACCCGGAGGCAGCAGATACGCAGTATTTT. Protein: CATRDPEAADTQYF.

This clonotype was seen a few times. The chain recombines TRBV7-6 with TRBJ2-3; D uncertain. Germline CDR1 reads SGHVS; CDR2 reads FNYEAQ. V lost 2 bases and J 0 bases, leaving 9 bases between the germline ends. The CDR3 sequence is 15 residues long. CDR3 DNA: TGTGCCAGCAGCTTAAATCCTTCTAGCACAGATACGCAGTATTTT. It codes for CASSLNPSSTDTQYF.

The V call is TRBV15, the J call TRBJ2-1; D is uncertain. The J call is uncertain, as TRBJ2-7 better fits the DNA end. Germline CDR1 and CDR2: LNHNV and YYDKDF (reference sequence). This CDR3 contains 15 residues. In DNA, the CDR3 is TGTGCCACCAGCAGAGATTCGACGGCCTCCTACGAGCAGTACTTC. It specifies CATSRDSTASYEQYF.

The rearrangement uses TRBV28 and TRBJ2-3; either TRBD1 or TRBD2 may fit D (5 bases each). This CDR3 comprises 18 residues. Trimming stripped 3 bases from V and 6 bases from J, with 25 bases between. Germline CDR1 is MDHEN and CDR2 is SYDVKM. CDR3 sequence: CASSFERPGPRGGDTQYF. The CDR3 DNA follows: TGTGCCAGCAGTTTCGAACGTCCGGGACCGAGGGGCGGGGATACGCAGTATTTT.

This clonotype appeared a few times. The chain has TRBV12-3 or TRBV12-4 and TRBJ2-7; D is uncertain. The CDR3 covers 13 residues. The V end lost 5 bases, the J end lost 5 bases, and 13 bases lay between the germline ends. The CDR3 DNA follows: TGTGCCAGCAGTCCGGACCGGGTGGACGAGCAGTACTTC. It specifies CASSPDRVDEQYF.

As to this clonotype: One end of the junction fails to match germline, which may point to a read error. The CDR3 is CASSLSTPNEQLF. The CDR3 DNA is TGTGCCAGTAGCTTGTCTACCCCCAATGAGCAGCTCTTC. This chain links TRBV11-2 with TRBJ2-5; no clear D gene. Germline CDR1 and CDR2: SGHAT and FQNNGV. The CDR3 extends over 13 amino acids.